This T cell receptor (beta chain) comes out of a study of blood T cells in healthy people across ages. Study summary: Template switching caught about one barcoded beta molecule for each two T cells.

A J-beta primer mix and a sample-barcoded 5' primer were used in a second PCR of about 6 to 12 cycles. With 12 random nucleotides, a template-switch adaptor tagged each individual cDNA molecule. Each CDR3 protein gets one entry after TCRdb re-called the 5' RACE reads with MiXCR. Counted here are some 1.5 million distinct CDR3 sequences, roughly 28% occurring once; the ten biggest clones make up 6.5% to 8.5%. The sequenced sample consisted of blood. This sequence originates from a woman aged 25 to 39 in good health.

The DNA of the CDR3 is TGTGCCATCAGTGACCAGCCTTACATTGAAGCTTTCTTT. It translates to CAISDQPYIEAFF. The chain employs TRBV10-3 and TRBJ1-1; D is ambiguous. The germline CDR1 and CDR2 sequences are ENHRY and SYGVKD. The CDR3 covers 13 residues. Trimming cost V 3 bases and J 7 bases, with 12 bases left between them.